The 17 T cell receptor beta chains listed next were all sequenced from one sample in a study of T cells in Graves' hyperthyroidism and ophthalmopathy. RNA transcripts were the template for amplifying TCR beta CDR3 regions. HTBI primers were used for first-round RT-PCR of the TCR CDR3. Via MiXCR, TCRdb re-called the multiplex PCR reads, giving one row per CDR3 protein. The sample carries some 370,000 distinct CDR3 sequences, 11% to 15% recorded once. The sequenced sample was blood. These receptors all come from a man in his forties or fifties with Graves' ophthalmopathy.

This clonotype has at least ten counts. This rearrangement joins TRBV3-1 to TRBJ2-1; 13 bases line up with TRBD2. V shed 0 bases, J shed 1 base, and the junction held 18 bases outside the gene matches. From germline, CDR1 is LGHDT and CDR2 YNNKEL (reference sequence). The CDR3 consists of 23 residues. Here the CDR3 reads CASSQEQGGLAGEVVRSYNEQFF. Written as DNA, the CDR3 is TGTGCCAGCAGCCAAGAGCAGGGAGGACTAGCGGGAGAGGTGGTTAGGTCCTACAATGAGCAGTTCTTC.

The CDR3 DNA sequence: TGCAGCGTTGGAGTCCAGAGCACAGATACGCAGTATTTT. Residues: CSVGVQSTDTQYF. The J gene is TRBJ2-3, the V gene TRBV29-1; D not certain. The CDR3 runs 13 residues. Per the germline V gene, CDR1 is SQVTM and CDR2 is ANQGSEA. V dropped 4 bases and J dropped 0 bases, with 8 bases sitting between them.

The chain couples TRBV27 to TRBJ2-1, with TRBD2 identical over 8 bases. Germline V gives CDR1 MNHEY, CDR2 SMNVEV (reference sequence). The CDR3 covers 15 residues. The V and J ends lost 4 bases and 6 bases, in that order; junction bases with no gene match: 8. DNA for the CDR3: TGTGCCAGCAGTTCCTTCTCCGGGAGGGGCAATGAGCAGTTCTTC. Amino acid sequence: CASSSFSGRGNEQFF.

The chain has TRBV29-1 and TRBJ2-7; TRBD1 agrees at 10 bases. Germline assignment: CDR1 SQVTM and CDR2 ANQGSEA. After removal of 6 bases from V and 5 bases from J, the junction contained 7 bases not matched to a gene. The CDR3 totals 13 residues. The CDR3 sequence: CSVRGTGADEQYF. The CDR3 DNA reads TGCAGCGTAAGAGGGACAGGGGCGGACGAGCAGTACTTC.

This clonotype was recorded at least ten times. The CDR3 loop is CAWRNPAGRAGGTNEKLFF. CDR3 coding DNA: TGTGCCTGGAGGAACCCAGCAGGAAGGGCCGGGGGAACTAATGAAAAACTGTTTTTT. The chain recombines TRBV30 with TRBJ1-4, with a possible D match to TRBD1 (5 bases). The V gene lost 3 bases and the J gene lost 1 base, with 24 bases spanning the gap. This CDR3 has 19 residues. The germline V gene has CDR1 GTSNPN and CDR2 SVGIG (reference sequence).

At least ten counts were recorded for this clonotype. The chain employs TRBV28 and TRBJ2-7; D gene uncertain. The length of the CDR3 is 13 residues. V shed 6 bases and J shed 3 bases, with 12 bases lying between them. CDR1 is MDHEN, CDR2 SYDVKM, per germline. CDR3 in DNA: TGTGCCAGCAGGACGGCGGACCACTACGAGCAGTACTTC. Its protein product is CASRTADHYEQYF.

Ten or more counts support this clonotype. CDR3 sequence: CAWSPDIGNTIYF. The CDR3 DNA sequence: TGTGCCTGGAGTCCCGACATCGGAAACACCATATATTTT. The J gene is TRBJ1-3, the V gene TRBV30; D remains unclear. V lost 2 bases to trimming and J lost 4 bases, with 9 bases between them. CDR1 is GTSNPN and CDR2 is SVGIG in the germline V gene (reference sequence). The CDR3 is 13 amino acids.

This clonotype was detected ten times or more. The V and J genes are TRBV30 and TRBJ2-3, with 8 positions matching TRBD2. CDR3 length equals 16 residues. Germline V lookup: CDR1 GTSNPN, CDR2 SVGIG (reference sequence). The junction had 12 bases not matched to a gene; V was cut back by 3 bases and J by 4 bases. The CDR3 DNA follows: TGTGCCTGGAGCCAGTCGAGCGGGAGAGGTGCAGATACGCAGTATTTT. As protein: CAWSQSSGRGADTQYF.

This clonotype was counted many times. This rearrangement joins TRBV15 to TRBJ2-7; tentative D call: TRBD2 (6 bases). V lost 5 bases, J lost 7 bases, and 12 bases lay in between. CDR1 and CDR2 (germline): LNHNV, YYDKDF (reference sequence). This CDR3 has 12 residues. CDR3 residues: CATSPAGSEQYF. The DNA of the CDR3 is TGTGCCACCAGCCCCGCGGGGTCAGAGCAGTACTTC.

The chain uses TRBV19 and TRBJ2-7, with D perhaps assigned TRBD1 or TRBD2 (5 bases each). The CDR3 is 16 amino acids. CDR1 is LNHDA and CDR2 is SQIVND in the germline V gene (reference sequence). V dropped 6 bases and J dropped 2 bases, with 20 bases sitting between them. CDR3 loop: CASSPPGARGAYEQYF. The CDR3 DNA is TGTGCCAGTAGCCCCCCCGGGGCACGAGGGGCCTACGAGCAGTACTTC.

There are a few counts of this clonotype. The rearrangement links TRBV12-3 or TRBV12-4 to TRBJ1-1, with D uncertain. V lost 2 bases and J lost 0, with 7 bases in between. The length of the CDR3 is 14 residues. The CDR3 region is CASSLMIMNTEAFF. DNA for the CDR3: TGTGCCAGCAGTTTAATGATTATGAACACTGAAGCTTTCTTT.

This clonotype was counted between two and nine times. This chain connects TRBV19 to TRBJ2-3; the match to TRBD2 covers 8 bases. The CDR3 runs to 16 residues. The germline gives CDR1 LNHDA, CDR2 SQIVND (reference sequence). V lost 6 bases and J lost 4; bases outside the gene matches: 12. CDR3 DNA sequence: TGTGCCAGTAGCTCGCGGGGTAGCGGGATGGCAGATACGCAGTATTTT. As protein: CASSSRGSGMADTQYF. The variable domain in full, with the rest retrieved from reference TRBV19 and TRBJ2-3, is DGGITQSPKYLFRKEGQNVTLSCEQNLNHDAMYWYRQDPGQGLRLIYYSQIVNDFQKGDIAEGYSVSREKKESFPLTVTSAQKNPTAFYLCASSSRGSGMADTQYFGPGTRLTVL.

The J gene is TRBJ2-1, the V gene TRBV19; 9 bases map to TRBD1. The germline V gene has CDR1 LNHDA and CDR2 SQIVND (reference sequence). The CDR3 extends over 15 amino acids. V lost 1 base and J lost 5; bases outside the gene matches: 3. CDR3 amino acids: CASSIGGTGNNEQFF. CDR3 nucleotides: TGTGCCAGTAGTATAGGTGGGACAGGGAACAATGAGCAGTTCTTC. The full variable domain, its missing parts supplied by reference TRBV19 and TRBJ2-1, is DGGITQSPKYLFRKEGQNVTLSCEQNLNHDAMYWYRQDPGQGLRLIYYSQIVNDFQKGDIAEGYSVSREKKESFPLTVTSAQKNPTAFYLCASSIGGTGNNEQFFGPGTRLTVL.

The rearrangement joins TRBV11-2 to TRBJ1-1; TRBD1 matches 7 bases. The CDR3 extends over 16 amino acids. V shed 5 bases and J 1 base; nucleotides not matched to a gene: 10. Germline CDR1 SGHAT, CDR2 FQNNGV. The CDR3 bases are TGTGCCAGCAGCGTTTCTACCGGGACAGAGAACACTGAAGCTTTCTTT. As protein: CASSVSTGTENTEAFF.

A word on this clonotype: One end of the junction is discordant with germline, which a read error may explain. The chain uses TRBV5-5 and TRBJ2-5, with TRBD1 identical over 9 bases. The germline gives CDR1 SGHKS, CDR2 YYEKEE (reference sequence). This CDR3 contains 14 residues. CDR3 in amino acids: CASSFLGRQGDANF. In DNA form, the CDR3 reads TGTGCCAGCAGCTTTTTGGGGAGACAGGGGGATGCCAACTTC.

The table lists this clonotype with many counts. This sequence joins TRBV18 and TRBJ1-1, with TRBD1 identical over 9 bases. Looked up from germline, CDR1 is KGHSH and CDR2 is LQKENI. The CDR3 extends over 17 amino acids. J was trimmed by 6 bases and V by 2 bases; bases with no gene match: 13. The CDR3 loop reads CASSPGQGRGGFAEAFF. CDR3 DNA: TGTGCCAGCTCACCAGGACAGGGGAGGGGAGGTTTCGCTGAAGCTTTCTTT.

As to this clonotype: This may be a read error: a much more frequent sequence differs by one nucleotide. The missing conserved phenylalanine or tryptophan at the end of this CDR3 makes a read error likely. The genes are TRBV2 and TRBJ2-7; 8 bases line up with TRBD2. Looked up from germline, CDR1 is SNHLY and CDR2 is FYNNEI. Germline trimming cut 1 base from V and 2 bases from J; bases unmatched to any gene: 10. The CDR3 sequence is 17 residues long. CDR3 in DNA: TGTGCCAGCAGTGAAGGGCCCGGGGGAGCGGGAGCCTACGAGCAGTACCTC. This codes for CASSEGPGGAGAYEQYL.